This T cell receptor beta chain emerged from a study of blood T cell repertoires in COVID-19. Study-level background: Sites in the United States, Italy and Spain provided acute and convalescent COVID-19 samples. The analysed material was cDNA or gDNA that came from T cells, B-cell-depleted T cells, or PBMCs.

As for this clone: One end of the junction fails to match germline, which may point to a read error.

As handled by the study authors: For nucleated cells, counts were estimated from reference gene primer amplification. Sequencing was performed with immunoSEQ multiplex PCR; in TCRdb, only in-frame clones are kept and a portion is missing. V, J and clone size were drawn from that table, and D and trimming were deduced from the DNA. The table shows under 170,000 clones, with approximately 86% occurring only once. The CDR3 consists of 16 residues. The germline gives CDR1 KGHSH, CDR2 LQKENI. The rearrangement uses TRBV18 and TRBJ2-3; 9 bases match TRBD1. This receptor was obtained from a man between 70 and 80 years old with acute or convalescent COVID-19. The sequencing input was peripheral blood. The CDR3 DNA follows: TGTGCCAGCTCACCACAGGGACAGGGCTTCCCCCCCTTCCCCCATTTT. It translates to CASSPQGQGFPPFPHF.